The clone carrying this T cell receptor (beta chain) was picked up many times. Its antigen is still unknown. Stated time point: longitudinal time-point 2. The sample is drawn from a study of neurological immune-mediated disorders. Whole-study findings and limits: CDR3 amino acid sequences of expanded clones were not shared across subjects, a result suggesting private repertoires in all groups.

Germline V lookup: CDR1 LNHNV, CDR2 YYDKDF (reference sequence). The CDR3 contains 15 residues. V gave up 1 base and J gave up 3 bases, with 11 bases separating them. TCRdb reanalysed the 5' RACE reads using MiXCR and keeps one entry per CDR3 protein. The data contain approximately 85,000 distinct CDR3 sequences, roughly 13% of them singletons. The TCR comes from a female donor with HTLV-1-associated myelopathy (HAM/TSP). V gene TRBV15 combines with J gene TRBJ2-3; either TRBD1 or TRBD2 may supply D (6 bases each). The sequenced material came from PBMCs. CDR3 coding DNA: TGTGCCACCAGCAGAGGAGGGGGGAGGACAGATACGCAGTATTTT. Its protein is CATSRGGGRTDTQYF.